This T cell receptor (beta chain) was obtained from a study of T cells in Graves' hyperthyroidism and ophthalmopathy. Researchers took RNA transcripts and amplified the TCR beta CDR3 regions from them. The HTBI set primed first-round TCR CDR3 RT-PCR. MiXCR was run by TCRdb on the multiplex PCR reads, yielding one entry per CDR3 protein. This sample has hundreds of thousands of distinct CDR3 sequences, with roughly 14% found just once. Between the trimmed V and J ends, which lost 7 bases and 0 bases, there was a span of 10 bases. The CDR3 totals 14 residues. Germline assignment: CDR1 LNHDA and CDR2 SQIVND (reference sequence). PBMCs were obtained from 9.5 to 10 ml fresh peripheral blood. This clonotype occurred many times.

Source material: blood. The TCR comes from a middle-aged woman with Graves' ophthalmopathy. The V and J genes are TRBV19 and TRBJ1-3; TRBD1 is a possible D gene (5 bases). The CDR3 nucleotides are TGTGCCAGTAAGGGGACCCACTCTGGAAACACCATATATTTT. Translation: CASKGTHSGNTIYF.